The rows below give T cell receptor beta chains drawn from one sample of a study of blood T cell repertoires in COVID-19. This table comes from immunoSEQ multiplex PCR, and its TCRdb copy is limited to in-frame clones, with some not included. The sample includes 28,000 or so clones, about 91% seen only once; the top ten take under 30%. The sequenced material came from peripheral blood. These receptors all come from a human donor in a cohort sampled during active COVID-19. CDR3s include the opening cysteine and the closing phenylalanine or tryptophan. The order of the fields is clone size, V gene, J gene, CDR3 protein. Clone size, where shown, is once, few, many, or a class for clones that have expanded.

-,TRBV6-6,TRBJ2-7,CASSPVSYEQYF
-,TRBV11-2,TRBJ1-2,CASSSGDGANYGYTF
-,TRBV12-5,TRBJ1-2,CASGARDIFNYGYTF
-,TRBV28,TRBJ2-5,CASSPRGRGASETQYF
-,TRBV5-1,TRBJ1-1,CASSLGQGRNTEAFF
-,TRBV3-1/TRBV3-2,TRBJ2-6,CASFQVEISGANVLTF
once,TRBV5-1,TRBJ2-2,CASSFGRDRGRTGELFF
-,TRBV10-3,TRBJ2-2,CATGGGRNTGELFF
once,TRBV5-4,TRBJ2-2,CASSLDKNTGELFF
-,TRBV20-1,TRBJ2-1,CSASNRGFWGEQFF
-,TRBV5-1,TRBJ2-3,CASSLEGARSDTQYF
once,TRBV23-1,TRBJ2-2,CASSQPPETGVPANTGELFF
-,TRBV5-4,TRBJ1-1,CASSFQGHTEAFF
-,TRBV18,TRBJ2-1,CASSPPTGTGAGRYNEQFF
-,TRBV7-8,TRBJ1-1,CASSLAEGSTEAFF
once,TRBV7-9,TRBJ2-3,CASSLVLAGLGVLDTQYF
-,TRBV3-1/TRBV3-2,TRBJ2-7,CASSQGVGASYEQYF
-,TRBV29-1,TRBJ2-1,CSVAPVPTNEQFF
-,TRBV29-1,TRBJ2-7,CSGVLLDEQYF
-,TRBV7-3,TRBJ2-2,CASSLQGTGVTGELFF
few,TRBV29-1,TRBJ1-3,CSAGQGTGGSGNTIYF
-,TRBV6-5,TRBJ2-4,CASSPGGIAKNIQYF
once,TRBV4-1,TRBJ1-1,CASSQDLGNTEAFF
-,TRBV18,TRBJ2-1,CASSPLSLRGTGSYNEQFF